A single sample is the source of the 14 T cell receptor beta chains below, sequenced in a study of cytomegalovirus exposure and HLA in healthy donors. The PCR was carried out with 60 Vbeta primers and 13 Jbeta primers. Sequencing used immunoSEQ multiplex PCR; TCRdb keeps in-frame clones, though not all of them. The table lists fewer than 200,000 clones, 80% to 85% of them singletons. Material: PBMCs. The receptors originated from a girl aged 2 to 9 in good health and CMV-seropositive.

The chain carries TRBV30 and TRBJ1-1; D is ambiguous. This CDR3 has 15 residues. CDR1 is GTSNPN, CDR2 SVGIG, per germline (reference sequence). Trimming left V 3 bases short and J 1 base short, with 15 bases between. The CDR3 bases are TGTGCCTGGAGAAATCTCCTCGGTCGGAACACTGAAGCTTTCTTT. It is translated as CAWRNLLGRNTEAFF. Full variable domain (remainder filled in from reference TRBV30 and TRBJ1-1): SQTIHQWPATLVQPVGSPLSLECTVEGTSNPNLYWYRQAAGRGLQLLFYSVGIGQISSEVPQNLSASRPQDRQFILSSKKLLLSDSGFYLCAWRNLLGRNTEAFFGQGTRLTVV.

This chain links TRBV5-4 with TRBJ1-5; possible D gene TRBD1, 5 bases. Germline V CDR1 and CDR2: SGHNT, YYREEE (reference sequence). V was pared by 3 bases and J by 7 bases, with 8 bases between. This CDR3 contains 12 residues. The CDR3 region is CASSYPGQPQHF. As DNA, the CDR3 is TGTGCCAGCAGCTATCCAGGGCAGCCCCAGCATTTT. The full variable domain, in which reference TRBV5-4 and TRBJ1-5 provide the parts outside the CDR3, is ETGVTQSPTHLIKTRGQQVTLRCSSQSGHNTVSWYQQALGQGPQFIFQYYREEENGRGNFPPRFSGLQFPNYSSELNVNALELDDSALYLCASSYPGQPQHFGDGTRLSIL.

V usage is TRBV6-5 and J usage is TRBJ1-5, with 8 positions matching TRBD1. CDR3 length: 13 amino acids. Germline CDR1 and CDR2: MNHEY and SVGAGI. V dropped 10 bases and J dropped 4; count of bases not matched to a gene: 6. The CDR3 reads CAISGTGNQPQHF. CDR3 coding DNA: TGTGCCATTTCTGGGACAGGTAATCAGCCCCAGCATTTT.

This clone was seen just once. The V and J genes are TRBV7-9 and TRBJ2-7; TRBD2 is a possible D gene (5 bases). V gave up 1 base and J gave up 5 bases, with 6 bases separating them. The germline gives CDR1 SEHNR, CDR2 FQNEAQ (reference sequence). CDR3 length: 12 residues. The CDR3 loop reads CASSLERDEQYF. The CDR3 DNA is TGTGCCAGCAGCTTAGAGAGGGACGAGCAGTACTTC.

This chain joins TRBV28 and TRBJ1-3, with 7 bases identical to TRBD1. This CDR3 region has 18 residues. Trimming cost V 6 bases and J 0 bases; bases outside gene matches: 14. Germline lookup yields CDR1 MDHEN and CDR2 SYDVKM. CDR3 sequence: CASRIIPGQLYSGNTIYF. The CDR3 DNA reads as TGTGCCAGCAGAATTATTCCGGGACAGCTATACTCTGGAAACACCATATATTTT.

The CDR3, as DNA: TGTGCCATCAGACAAGGACAGGACAATCAGCCCCAGCATTTT. Protein sequence: CAIRQGQDNQPQHF. V gene TRBV10-3 combines with J gene TRBJ1-5, with TRBD1 matching over 7 bases. The CDR3 runs to 14 residues. Per the germline V gene, CDR1 is ENHRY and CDR2 is SYGVKD. Trimming cost V 6 bases and J 3 bases; bases outside gene matches: 5.

The chain recombines TRBV30 with TRBJ2-5, with 8 positions matching TRBD2. The CDR3 is 17 amino acids. With 1 base clipped from V and 2 bases from J, the junction kept 12 bases outside the gene matches. CDR1 GTSNPN and CDR2 SVGIG come from the germline V gene (reference sequence). Here the CDR3 reads CAWSAGRGGSGQETQYF. The CDR3 coding sequence is TGTGCCTGGAGTGCCGGGAGGGGGGGGAGTGGACAAGAGACCCAGTACTTC.

On this clone: The junction shows a germline mismatch at one end, possibly a read error. V is TRBV2 and J is TRBJ1-2, with unresolved D. Germline V gives CDR1 SNHLY, CDR2 FYNNEI. CDR3 length: 13 residues. Here the CDR3 reads CAREAAKTNGYTF. The DNA of the CDR3 is TGCGCCAGAGAGGCGGCCAAGACGAATGGCTACACCTTC.

The V gene is TRBV28, the J gene TRBJ1-2, with 10 bases fitting TRBD1. CDR3 length: 15 residues. Germline CDR1 is MDHEN and CDR2 is SYDVKM. The V and J ends lost 6 bases and 2 bases, in that order; junction bases with no gene match: 6. The CDR3 spells CASRLGTGANYGYTF. The CDR3 DNA reads TGTGCCAGCAGGCTAGGGACAGGGGCGAACTATGGCTACACCTTC.

The genes are TRBV11-2 and TRBJ2-5, with a weak D call TRBD2 (6 bases). Deletions cut 3 bases from V and 0 bases from J, with 11 bases between. The V gene's germline CDR1 is SGHAT and CDR2 FQNNGV. The CDR3 covers 15 residues. The CDR3 reads CASSLRGRDQETQYF. The CDR3 DNA follows: TGTGCCAGCAGCTTGCGGGGAAGGGACCAAGAGACCCAGTACTTC. Using reference TRBV11-2 and TRBJ2-5 for the parts outside the CDR3, the full variable domain is EAGVAQSPRYKIIEKRQSVAFWCNPISGHATLYWYQQILGQGPKLLIQFQNNGVVDDSQLPKDRFSAERLKGVDSTLKIQPAKLEDSAVYLCASSLRGRDQETQYFGPGTRLLVL.

Comment on this clone: The sample holds other DNA sequences that translate to the same CDR3. The CDR3 sequence: CASSLGGGYGYTF. The CDR3 bases are TGCGCCAGCAGCTTGGGAGGGGGCTATGGCTACACCTTC. V usage is TRBV5-1 and J usage is TRBJ1-2; TRBD1 might be the D (6 bases). CDR3 length: 13 residues. V was cut by 0 bases and J by 4 bases, with 7 bases left in between. Germline V gene lookup returns CDR1 SGHRS and CDR2 YFSETQ.

The chain combines TRBV29-1 with TRBJ2-1, with D hard to call. V was shortened by 4 bases and J by 8 bases, with 6 bases between the two germline ends. In germline, CDR1 is SQVTM, CDR2 ANQGSEA. This CDR3 has 10 residues. DNA of the CDR3: TGCAGCGTTGGGCGGCATGAGCAGTTCTTC. Protein product: CSVGRHEQFF.

The rearrangement joins TRBV2 to TRBJ1-2; D is uncertain. This CDR3 contains 12 residues. Trimming cost V 4 bases and J 6 bases, with 9 bases left between them. Germline CDR1 is SNHLY and CDR2 is FYNNEI. As DNA, the CDR3 is TGTGCCAGCAGTGTCCGGGGAGATGGCTACACCTTC. The encoded protein is CASSVRGDGYTF.

The V gene is TRBV29-1, the J gene TRBJ2-7, with 10 bases lining up with TRBD2. Germline CDR1 and CDR2: SQVTM and ANQGSEA. The CDR3 contains 13 residues. V lost 7 bases, J lost 6 bases, and 9 bases stayed unmatched. The CDR3 reads CSGALAGEREQYF. As DNA, the CDR3 is TGCAGCGGCGCCCTAGCGGGAGAACGCGAGCAGTACTTC.